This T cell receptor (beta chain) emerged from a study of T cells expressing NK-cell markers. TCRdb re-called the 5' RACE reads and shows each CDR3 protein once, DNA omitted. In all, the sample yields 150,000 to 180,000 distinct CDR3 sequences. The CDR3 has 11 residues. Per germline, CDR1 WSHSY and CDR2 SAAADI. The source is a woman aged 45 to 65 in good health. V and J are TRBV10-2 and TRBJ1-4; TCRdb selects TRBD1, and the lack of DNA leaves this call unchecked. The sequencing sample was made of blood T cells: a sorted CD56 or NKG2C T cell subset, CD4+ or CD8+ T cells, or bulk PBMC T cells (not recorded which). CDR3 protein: CASRQGEKLFF.